This T cell receptor (beta chain) was sequenced in a study of T cell repertoires in cytomegalovirus infection. Study background: Recently identified HLA-C-restricted CMV epitopes were used, and well-studied HLA-B-restricted CMV epitopes were used as well.

From germline, CDR1 is SGHTA and CDR2 FQGNSA. The CDR3 runs to 15 residues. This clonotype was found a few times. What it recognizes is unknown. One junction end disagrees with the germline gene, perhaps due to a read error. Via MiXCR, TCRdb re-called the reads, giving one row per CDR3 protein. The table includes roughly 160,000 distinct CDR3 sequences, roughly 20% detected once. Findings of the study overall: CMV-specific TCR beta clonotypes restricted by HLA-C were the ones dominating the ex vivo response. The study identified carriers of CMV plus the relevant HLA from cumulative public TCR beta family frequency.

This sample comprised CD8+ T cells from cultured PBMCs, obtained from culture after CMV antigen stimulation. The source is a human donor in good health (CMV status not recorded). Some clones in this sample may be carry-over from other donors' samples. The genes are TRBV7-2 and TRBJ1-5; D is possibly TRBD1 (6 bases). CDR3 nucleotide sequence: TGTGCCAGCAGCTCAAGCACAGGGACGAATCAGCCCCAGCGTTTT. This sequence encodes CASSSSTGTNQPQRF.